This is a list of T cell receptor beta chains from one sample in a study of metastatic and nonmetastatic thyroid tumors. TCRdb re-called the PCR reads through MiXCR. The sample holds tens of thousands of clones, about 12% seen once. Sequenced: blood. All receptors come from a male donor with papillary thyroid cancer or a benign thyroid nodule (not recorded which). Some clones in this sample may be carry-over from other donors' samples. Each CDR3 is given with its conserved first and last residue. Fields, in order: V gene, clone size, D gene, J gene, CDR3 protein, CDR3 DNA. D genes are given only for firm matches. The size field is filled for only some rows; it gives once, few, many or a size class.

v_call: TRBV7-3; clone_size: -; d_call: -; j_call: TRBJ1-6; cdr3_aa: CASSFIYGMGNSPLHF; cdr3_nt: TGTGCCAGCAGCTTTATTTACGGCATGGGGAATTCACCCCTCCACTTT
v_call: TRBV9; clone_size: -; d_call: -; j_call: TRBJ2-3; cdr3_aa: CASSVAGATNTQYF; cdr3_nt: TGTGCCAGCAGCGTGGCGGGGGCGACTAATACGCAGTATTTT
v_call: TRBV19; clone_size: few; d_call: -; j_call: TRBJ2-5; cdr3_aa: CASSTLKQETQYF; cdr3_nt: TGTGCCAGTAGTACGCTAAAACAAGAGACCCAGTACTTC
v_call: TRBV19; clone_size: many; d_call: TRBD1; j_call: TRBJ1-5; cdr3_aa: CASTALTGGRQPQHF; cdr3_nt: TGTGCCAGTACCGCCTTAACAGGGGGACGGCAGCCCCAGCATTTT
v_call: TRBV28; clone_size: few; d_call: -; j_call: TRBJ1-5; cdr3_aa: CASLPDGGPNQPQHF; cdr3_nt: TGTGCCAGCCTCCCGGACGGGGGACCTAATCAGCCCCAGCATTTT
v_call: TRBV6-6; clone_size: many; d_call: TRBD1; j_call: TRBJ2-1; cdr3_aa: CASSYSQDRVSYNEQFF; cdr3_nt: TGTGCCAGCAGTTACTCCCAGGACAGGGTGTCCTACAATGAGCAGTTCTTC
v_call: TRBV6-6; clone_size: medium-sized; d_call: -; j_call: TRBJ2-7; cdr3_aa: CASSYNGNYEQYF; cdr3_nt: TGTGCCAGCAGTTACAACGGAAACTACGAGCAGTACTTC
v_call: TRBV6-5; clone_size: few; d_call: TRBD2; j_call: TRBJ2-7; cdr3_aa: CASSDSTSKYYEQYF; cdr3_nt: TGTGCCAGCAGTGACTCGACTAGCAAATACTACGAGCAGTACTTC
v_call: TRBV6-1; clone_size: few; d_call: TRBD2; j_call: TRBJ2-3; cdr3_aa: CASSPGGASTDTQYF; cdr3_nt: TGTGCCAGCAGCCCCGGGGGGGCTAGTACAGATACGCAGTATTTT
v_call: TRBV20-1; clone_size: many; d_call: -; j_call: TRBJ2-7; cdr3_aa: CSALGQLRGYEQYF; cdr3_nt: TGCAGTGCCCTGGGACAGCTCCGGGGGTACGAGCAGTACTTC
v_call: TRBV20-1; clone_size: many; d_call: TRBD2; j_call: TRBJ2-7; cdr3_aa: CSAGRTSGTYEQYF; cdr3_nt: TGCAGTGCTGGAAGGACTAGCGGGACCTACGAGCAGTACTTC
v_call: TRBV7-9; clone_size: -; d_call: -; j_call: TRBJ2-7; cdr3_aa: CASSFGGFEAQYF; cdr3_nt: TGTGCCAGCAGTTTTGGGGGCTTTGAGGCTCAGTACTTC
v_call: TRBV28; clone_size: few; d_call: -; j_call: TRBJ2-7; cdr3_aa: CASSFPLCPNEQYF; cdr3_nt: TGTGCCAGCAGTTTTCCCCTGTGCCCTAACGAGCAGTACTTC
v_call: TRBV4-2; clone_size: many; d_call: TRBD2; j_call: TRBJ2-1; cdr3_aa: CASSQRVAGYYNEQFF; cdr3_nt: TGTGCCAGCAGCCAAAGGGTAGCGGGCTACTACAATGAGCAGTTCTTC
v_call: TRBV15; clone_size: many; d_call: -; j_call: TRBJ2-1; cdr3_aa: CATSRESAGKYNEQFF; cdr3_nt: TGTGCCACCAGCAGAGAATCTGCGGGAAAGTACAATGAGCAGTTCTTC
v_call: TRBV6-1; clone_size: many; d_call: -; j_call: TRBJ1-5; cdr3_aa: CASSEEDGRGNQPQHF; cdr3_nt: TGTGCCAGCAGTGAAGAAGACGGGAGGGGTAATCAGCCCCAGCATTTT
v_call: TRBV3-1; clone_size: few; d_call: -; j_call: TRBJ1-6; cdr3_aa: CASSLLGGDNSPLHF; cdr3_nt: TGTGCCAGCAGCCTTCTAGGAGGGGATAATTCACCCCTCCACTTT
v_call: TRBV10-3; clone_size: many; d_call: TRBD1; j_call: TRBJ1-4; cdr3_aa: CAISPGQEGEKLFF; cdr3_nt: TGTGCCATCAGTCCGGGACAGGAAGGAGAAAAACTGTTTTTT
v_call: TRBV19; clone_size: many; d_call: -; j_call: TRBJ2-3; cdr3_aa: CASRDEKSDTQYF; cdr3_nt: TGTGCAAGCCGGGACGAAAAGTCGGATACGCAGTATTTT
v_call: TRBV28; clone_size: many; d_call: -; j_call: TRBJ1-2; cdr3_aa: CASSFAAGLPYGYTF; cdr3_nt: TGTGCCAGCAGTTTTGCGGCAGGACTTCCCTATGGCTACACCTTC
v_call: TRBV28; clone_size: many; d_call: -; j_call: TRBJ2-1; cdr3_aa: CASSLTGRGNEQFF; cdr3_nt: TGTGCCAGCAGTTTAACGGGACGGGGGAATGAGCAGTTCTTC
v_call: TRBV16; clone_size: few; d_call: TRBD1; j_call: TRBJ2-7; cdr3_aa: CASSQRRDRGFYEQYF; cdr3_nt: TGTGCCAGCAGCCAAAGGAGGGACAGGGGATTCTACGAGCAGTACTTC
v_call: TRBV5-4; clone_size: many; d_call: -; j_call: TRBJ1-3; cdr3_aa: CASSPGGTGNTIYF; cdr3_nt: TGTGCCAGCAGCCCAGGCGGGACCGGAAACACCATATATTTT
v_call: TRBV6-5; clone_size: medium-sized; d_call: -; j_call: TRBJ2-3; cdr3_aa: CASSYGTDTQYF; cdr3_nt: TGTGCCAGCAGTTACGGCACAGATACGCAGTATTTT
v_call: TRBV7-8; clone_size: many; d_call: TRBD2; j_call: TRBJ2-7; cdr3_aa: CASRPTSGSYEQYF; cdr3_nt: TGTGCCAGCAGGCCAACTAGCGGCTCCTACGAGCAGTACTTC
v_call: TRBV20-1; clone_size: many; d_call: TRBD1; j_call: TRBJ2-7; cdr3_aa: CSAYGQGWHEQYF; cdr3_nt: TGCAGCGCTTATGGACAGGGTTGGCACGAGCAGTACTTC
v_call: TRBV7-2; clone_size: many; d_call: -; j_call: TRBJ1-1; cdr3_aa: CASSLRWPNTEAFF; cdr3_nt: TGTGCCAGCAGCTTAAGGTGGCCTAACACTGAAGCTTTCTTT
v_call: TRBV14; clone_size: many; d_call: TRBD1; j_call: TRBJ2-3; cdr3_aa: CASSHGLRGRSGGDTQYF; cdr3_nt: TGTGCCAGCAGCCACGGCCTCAGGGGGCGATCAGGTGGGGATACGCAGTATTTT
v_call: TRBV20-1; clone_size: many; d_call: TRBD1; j_call: TRBJ2-7; cdr3_aa: CSAGTGYEQYF; cdr3_nt: TGCAGTGCTGGGACAGGCTACGAGCAGTACTTC
v_call: TRBV28; clone_size: few; d_call: -; j_call: TRBJ2-3; cdr3_aa: CASRLPRAITDTQYF; cdr3_nt: TGTGCCAGCCGCCTCCCCCGGGCTATCACAGACACGCAGTATTTT
v_call: TRBV6-2/TRBV6-3; clone_size: medium-sized; d_call: -; j_call: TRBJ2-2; cdr3_aa: CASSVQGPGELFF; cdr3_nt: TGTGCCAGCAGTGTCCAGGGACCCGGGGAGCTGTTTTTT
v_call: TRBV3-1; clone_size: -; d_call: TRBD2; j_call: TRBJ2-2; cdr3_aa: CASSQVLAGAGELFF; cdr3_nt: TGTGCCAGCAGCCAGGTACTAGCGGGAGCCGGGGAGCTGTTTTTT
v_call: TRBV30; clone_size: few; d_call: -; j_call: TRBJ2-3; cdr3_aa: CAWKFTDTQYF; cdr3_nt: TGTGCCTGGAAATTCACAGATACGCAGTATTTT
v_call: TRBV20-1; clone_size: many; d_call: -; j_call: TRBJ2-7; cdr3_aa: CSASKGQPDYEQYF; cdr3_nt: TGCAGTGCTAGTAAAGGACAGCCGGACTACGAGCAGTACTTC
v_call: TRBV19; clone_size: few; d_call: -; j_call: TRBJ1-2; cdr3_aa: CASSIGLLTNYGYTF; cdr3_nt: TGTGCCAGTAGTATAGGTTTATTGACTAACTATGGCTACACCTTC
v_call: TRBV19; clone_size: many; d_call: TRBD1; j_call: TRBJ1-5; cdr3_aa: CASSIAGGQPQHF; cdr3_nt: TGTGCCAGTAGTATTGCAGGGGGCCAGCCCCAGCATTTT
v_call: TRBV7-2; clone_size: many; d_call: -; j_call: TRBJ2-5; cdr3_aa: CASSLEGRGSQETQYF; cdr3_nt: TGTGCCAGCAGCTTGGAGGGTCGAGGGAGTCAAGAGACCCAGTACTTC
v_call: TRBV28; clone_size: many; d_call: -; j_call: TRBJ1-1; cdr3_aa: CASSFGRVMNTEAFF; cdr3_nt: TGTGCCAGCAGTTTTGGCAGGGTCATGAACACTGAAGCTTTCTTT
v_call: TRBV19; clone_size: -; d_call: -; j_call: TRBJ2-4; cdr3_aa: CASTSVYGIGLPKNIQYF; cdr3_nt: -
v_call: TRBV28; clone_size: -; d_call: -; j_call: TRBJ2-1; cdr3_aa: CASSPGTENEQFF; cdr3_nt: TGTGCTAGCAGCCCTGGTACCGAGAATGAGCAGTTCTTC
v_call: TRBV24-1; clone_size: few; d_call: -; j_call: TRBJ2-5; cdr3_aa: CATSDAPGGQETQYF; cdr3_nt: TGTGCCACCAGTGATGCTCCCGGCGGACAAGAGACCCAGTACTTC
v_call: TRBV6-5; clone_size: few; d_call: -; j_call: TRBJ1-6; cdr3_aa: CASSSYRTDLNSPLHF; cdr3_nt: TGTGCCAGCAGTTCATATCGGACAGACCTTAATTCACCCCTCCACTTT
v_call: TRBV6-6; clone_size: many; d_call: TRBD1; j_call: TRBJ2-1; cdr3_aa: CASSYQQGNGRTMNQNEQFF; cdr3_nt: TGTGCCAGCAGTTACCAACAGGGGAACGGTAGAACAATGAATCAAAATGAGCAGTTCTTC
v_call: TRBV5-1; clone_size: -; d_call: TRBD2; j_call: TRBJ2-7; cdr3_aa: CASSTGTSGIRYF; cdr3_nt: TGCGCCAGCAGCACTGGGACTAGCGGGATTCGGTACTTC
v_call: TRBV6-1; clone_size: many; d_call: -; j_call: TRBJ2-3; cdr3_aa: CASSRDSTDTQYF; cdr3_nt: TGTGCCAGCAGCCGGGACAGCACAGATACGCAGTATTTT
v_call: TRBV5-6; clone_size: -; d_call: -; j_call: TRBJ2-5; cdr3_aa: CASGQETQYF; cdr3_nt: TGTGCCAGCGGGCAAGAGACCCAGTACTTC
v_call: TRBV30; clone_size: -; d_call: TRBD2; j_call: TRBJ2-1; cdr3_aa: CAWSSSSTSKYGEQFF; cdr3_nt: TGTGCCTGGTCGTCGTCGTCGACTAGCAAGTATGGTGAGCAGTTCTTC
v_call: TRBV6-2/TRBV6-3; clone_size: many; d_call: -; j_call: TRBJ2-5; cdr3_aa: CASSYPPETQYF; cdr3_nt: TGTGCCAGCAGTTACCCACCGGAGACCCAGTACTTC
v_call: TRBV20-1; clone_size: many; d_call: -; j_call: TRBJ1-2; cdr3_aa: CSAQMAGNGYTF; cdr3_nt: TGCAGTGCTCAGATGGCAGGGAACGGCTACACCTTC
v_call: TRBV10-1; clone_size: many; d_call: -; j_call: TRBJ2-1; cdr3_aa: CASSESKLVKQFF; cdr3_nt: TGCGCCAGCAGTGAGTCGAAACTGGTTAAGCAGTTCTTC
v_call: TRBV18; clone_size: -; d_call: -; j_call: TRBJ1-5; cdr3_aa: CASSPSDSNQPQHF; cdr3_nt: TGTGCCAGCTCACCCAGCGATAGCAATCAGCCCCAGCATTTT
v_call: TRBV28; clone_size: many; d_call: TRBD1; j_call: TRBJ1-5; cdr3_aa: CASSFGLTGGQPQHF; cdr3_nt: TGTGCCAGCAGTTTTGGTCTGACAGGGGGACAGCCCCAGCATTTT
v_call: TRBV6-1; clone_size: many; d_call: -; j_call: TRBJ1-2; cdr3_aa: CASTADGNSPFGGYTF; cdr3_nt: TGTGCCAGCACCGCCGATGGGAACAGCCCCTTCGGGGGCTACACCTTC
v_call: TRBV27; clone_size: many; d_call: TRBD2; j_call: TRBJ2-1; cdr3_aa: CASSSDPLAGFYNEQFF; cdr3_nt: TGTGCCAGCAGTTCCGATCCTCTAGCGGGATTCTACAATGAGCAGTTCTTC